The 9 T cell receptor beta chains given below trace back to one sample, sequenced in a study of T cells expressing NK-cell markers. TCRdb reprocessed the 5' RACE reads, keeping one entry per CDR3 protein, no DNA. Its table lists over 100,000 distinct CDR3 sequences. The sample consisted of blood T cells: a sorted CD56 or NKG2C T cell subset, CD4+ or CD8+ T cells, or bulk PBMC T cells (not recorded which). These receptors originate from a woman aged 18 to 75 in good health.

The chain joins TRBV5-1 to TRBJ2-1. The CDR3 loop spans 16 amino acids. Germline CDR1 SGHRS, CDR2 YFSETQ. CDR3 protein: CASSLGLALAYNEQFF.

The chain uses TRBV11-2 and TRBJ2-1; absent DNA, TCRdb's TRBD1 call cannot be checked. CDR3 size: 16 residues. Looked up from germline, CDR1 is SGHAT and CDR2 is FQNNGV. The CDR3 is CASSSSQGQYYNEQFF. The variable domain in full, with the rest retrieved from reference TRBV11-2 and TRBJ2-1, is EAGVAQSPRYKIIEKRQSVAFWCNPISGHATLYWYQQILGQGPKLLIQFQNNGVVDDSQLPKDRFSAERLKGVDSTLKIQPAKLEDSAVYLCASSSSQGQYYNEQFFGPGTRLTVL.

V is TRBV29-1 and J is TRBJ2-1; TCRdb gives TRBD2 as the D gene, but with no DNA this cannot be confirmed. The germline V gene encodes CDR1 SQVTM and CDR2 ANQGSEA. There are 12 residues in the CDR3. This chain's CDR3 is CSVWGGPNEQFF.

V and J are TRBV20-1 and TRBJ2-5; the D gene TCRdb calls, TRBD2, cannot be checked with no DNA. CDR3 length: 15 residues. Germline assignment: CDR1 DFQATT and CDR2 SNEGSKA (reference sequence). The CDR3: CSAATGSIIQETQYF.

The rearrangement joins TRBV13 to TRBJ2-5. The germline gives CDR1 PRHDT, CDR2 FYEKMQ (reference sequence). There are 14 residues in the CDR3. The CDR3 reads CASSLGLAEETQYF.

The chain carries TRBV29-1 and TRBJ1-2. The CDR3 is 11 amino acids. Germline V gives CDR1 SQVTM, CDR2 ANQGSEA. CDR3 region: CSLLTGDGYTF.

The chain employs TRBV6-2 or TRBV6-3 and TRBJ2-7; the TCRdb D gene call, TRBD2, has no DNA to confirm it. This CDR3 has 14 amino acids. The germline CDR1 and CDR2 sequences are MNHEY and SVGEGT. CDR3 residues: CASSLSGLSYEQYF.

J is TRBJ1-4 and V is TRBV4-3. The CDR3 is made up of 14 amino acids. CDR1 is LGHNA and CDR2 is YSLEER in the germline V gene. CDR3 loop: CASSHRTTNEKLFF.

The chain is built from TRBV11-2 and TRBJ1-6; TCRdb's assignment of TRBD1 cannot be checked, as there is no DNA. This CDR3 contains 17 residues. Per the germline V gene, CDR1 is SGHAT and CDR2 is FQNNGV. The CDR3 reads CASSRLQTGEGNSPLHF.